One and the same sample provided the 10 T cell receptor beta chains below, sequenced in a study of low-dose radiotherapy and immunotherapy resistance in tumors. TRAV and TRBV primers primed cDNA for both TCRalpha and TCRbeta. PCR amplification of the TCRs was performed with Phusion for approximately 20 PCR cycles, and it relied on a constant-region primer together with a V-primer adapter. MiXCR, run by TCRdb on the reads, gives a single entry per CDR3 protein. Among approximately 7,300 distinct CDR3 sequences, roughly 82% were seen once, and the ten largest hold roughly 6%. Every receptor here comes from a human donor with advanced metastatic prostate, ovarian, gallbladder or colorectal cancer (not recorded which). This table probably holds off-target reads from a library built for another chain.

This sequence joins TRBV7-2 and TRBJ1-4, with TRBD1 as a possible D gene (5 bases). The CDR3 has 15 amino acids. Trimming removed 1 base from V and 8 bases from J, with 14 bases in between. The germline CDR1 and CDR2 sequences are SGHTA and FQGNSA. In DNA form, the CDR3 reads TGTGCCAGCAGCTTAGTTAGGGGAGAAGGGGAAAAACTGTTTTTT. It codes for CASSLVRGEGEKLFF.

The V and J genes are TRBV20-1 and TRBJ2-5; D possibly corresponds to TRBD2 (6 bases). Germline V gene data show CDR1 as DFQATT and CDR2 as SNEGSKA (reference sequence). V lost 5 bases and J lost 5, with 9 bases in between. The CDR3 sequence is 11 residues long. The CDR3 here is CSAWGVETQYF. CDR3 in DNA: TGCAGTGCTTGGGGGGTCGAGACCCAGTACTTC.

This chain links TRBV2 with TRBJ1-2, with no clear D. CDR1 SNHLY and CDR2 FYNNEI come from the germline V gene. The CDR3 has 12 residues. V dropped 5 bases and J dropped 4 bases, with 8 bases sitting between them. CDR3: CASSSSGYGYTF. The DNA of the CDR3 is TGTGCCAGCAGTTCGTCGGGCTATGGCTACACCTTC.

The sample holds a few counts of this clonotype. J is TRBJ1-5 and V is TRBV12-3 or TRBV12-4, with a weak D call TRBD1 (5 bases). V dropped 1 base and J dropped 4 bases, with 8 bases sitting between them. CDR3 length equals 14 residues. As DNA, the CDR3 is TGTGCCAGCAGTTTAGTGGGGGGTAATCAGCCCCAGCATTTT. Translated, it gives CASSLVGGNQPQHF.

Only one count was recorded for this clonotype. The rearrangement links TRBV2 to TRBJ2-7, with D possibly TRBD2 on 5 matching bases. The CDR3 runs 17 residues. Germline V gene lookup returns CDR1 SNHLY and CDR2 FYNNEI. The germline V and J ends were trimmed by 0 bases and 7 bases, with 22 bases remaining between them. In nucleotides, the CDR3 is TGTGCCAGCAGTGAAGCGCCCCCTTCCCTAGCAAGCTGGGAGCAGTACTTC. Encoded protein: CASSEAPPSLASWEQYF.

The chain employs TRBV6-2 or TRBV6-3 and TRBJ1-1, with D unclear. The germline gives CDR1 MNHEY, CDR2 SVGEGT. V shed 2 bases and J shed 4 bases, with 14 bases lying between them. This CDR3 region has 15 residues. The CDR3 DNA is TGTGCCAGCAGTTACAGGGCAGGAAGGAGCACTGAAGCTTTCTTT. It translates to CASSYRAGRSTEAFF.

The CDR3 sequence is CASRQQANTGELFF. In nucleotides, the CDR3 is TGTGCCAGCAGACAGCAGGCGAACACCGGGGAGCTGTTTTTT. V usage is TRBV5-6 and J usage is TRBJ2-2, with D hard to call. Trimming took off 5 bases at V and 0 bases at J, with 8 bases between the two ends. Germline V lookup: CDR1 SGHDT, CDR2 YYEEEE. CDR3 length equals 14 residues. Based on the CDR3 plus reference TRBV5-6 and TRBJ2-2, the full variable domain is DAGVTQSPTHLIKTRGQQVTLRCSPKSGHDTVSWYQQALGQGPQFIFQYYEEEERQRGNFPDRFSGHQFPNYSSELNVNALLLGDSALYLCASRQQANTGELFFGEGSRLTVL.

The chain joins TRBV6-8 to TRBJ2-7; TRBD1 might be the D (6 bases). The CDR3 runs 13 residues. Trimming took 5 bases from V and 4 from J, leaving 12 bases between them. CDR1 and CDR2 from the germline V gene are MNHGY and SAAAGT. The CDR3 sequence: CASSRDNRYEQYF. DNA for the CDR3: TGTGCCAGCAGTCGGGACAACCGATACGAGCAGTACTTC.

The J gene is TRBJ2-2, the V gene TRBV5-1, with D possibly called TRBD1 or TRBD2 (5 bases each). The CDR3 loop spans 15 amino acids. Per the germline V gene, CDR1 is SGHRS and CDR2 is YFSETQ. Trimming removed 4 bases at V and 1 base at J, with 11 bases between. The CDR3 region has the DNA TGCGCCAGCAGCACTGGGACCTTGAACACCGGGGAGCTGTTTTTT. Amino acids: CASSTGTLNTGELFF.

The chain joins TRBV18 to TRBJ1-1; weak D call: TRBD1 (5 bases). Germline V lookup: CDR1 KGHSH, CDR2 LQKENI. There are 12 residues in the CDR3. Trimming took 3 bases from V and 5 from J, leaving 7 bases between them. The CDR3 here is CASSPAGTEAFF. CDR3 in DNA: TGTGCCAGCTCACCGGCAGGGACTGAAGCTTTCTTT.